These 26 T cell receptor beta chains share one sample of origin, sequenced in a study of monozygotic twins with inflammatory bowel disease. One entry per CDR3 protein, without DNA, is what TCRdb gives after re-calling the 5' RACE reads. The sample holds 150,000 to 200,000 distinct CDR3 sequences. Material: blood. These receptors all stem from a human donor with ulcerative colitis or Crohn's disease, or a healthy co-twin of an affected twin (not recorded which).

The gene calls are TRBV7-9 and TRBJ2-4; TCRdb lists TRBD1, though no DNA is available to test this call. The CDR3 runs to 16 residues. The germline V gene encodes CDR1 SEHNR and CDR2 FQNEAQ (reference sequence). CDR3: CASSYQDGKTKNIQYF. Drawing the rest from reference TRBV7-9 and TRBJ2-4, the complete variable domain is DTGVSQNPRHKITKRGQNVTFRCDPISEHNRLYWYRQTLGQGPEFLTYFQNEAQLEKSRLLSDRFSAERPKGSFSTLEIQRTEQGDSAMYLCASSYQDGKTKNIQYFGAGTRLSVL.

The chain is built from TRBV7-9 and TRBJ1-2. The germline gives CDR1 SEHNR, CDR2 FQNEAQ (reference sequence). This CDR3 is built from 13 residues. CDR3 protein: CASSDRVHYGYTF.

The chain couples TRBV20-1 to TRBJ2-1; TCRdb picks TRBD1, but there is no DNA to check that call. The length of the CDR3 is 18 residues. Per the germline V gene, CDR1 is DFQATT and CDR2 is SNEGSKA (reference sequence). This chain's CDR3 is CSAPSAGGAGREGNEQFF.

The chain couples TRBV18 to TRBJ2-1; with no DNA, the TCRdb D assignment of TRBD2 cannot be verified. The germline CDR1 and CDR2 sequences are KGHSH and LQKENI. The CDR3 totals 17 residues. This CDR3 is CASSPSYGSGRANEQFF.

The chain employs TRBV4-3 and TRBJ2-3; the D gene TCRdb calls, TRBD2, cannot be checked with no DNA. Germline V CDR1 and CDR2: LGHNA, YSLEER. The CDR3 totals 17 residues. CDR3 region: CASSQDTAGGPTDTQYF.

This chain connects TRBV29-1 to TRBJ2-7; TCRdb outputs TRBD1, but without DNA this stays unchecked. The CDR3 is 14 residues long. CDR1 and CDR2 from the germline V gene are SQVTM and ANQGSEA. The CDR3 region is CSVKGGTGGLEQYF.

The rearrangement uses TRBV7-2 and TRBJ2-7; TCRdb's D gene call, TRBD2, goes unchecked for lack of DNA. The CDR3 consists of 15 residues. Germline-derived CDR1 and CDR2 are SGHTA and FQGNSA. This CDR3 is CASSAGAGTITEQYF. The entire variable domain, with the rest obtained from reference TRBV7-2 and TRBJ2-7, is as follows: GAGVSQSPSNKVTEKGKDVELRCDPISGHTALYWYRQSLGQGLEFLIYFQGNSAPDKSGLPSDRFSAERTGGSVSTLTIQRTQQEDSAVYLCASSAGAGTITEQYFGPGTRLTVT.

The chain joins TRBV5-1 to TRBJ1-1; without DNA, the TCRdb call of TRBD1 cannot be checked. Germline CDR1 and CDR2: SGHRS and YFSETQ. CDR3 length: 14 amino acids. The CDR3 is CASSSGGDRSEAFF.

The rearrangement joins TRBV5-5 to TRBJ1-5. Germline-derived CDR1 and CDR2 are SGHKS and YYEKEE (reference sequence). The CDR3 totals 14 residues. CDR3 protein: CASSAFHSNQPQHF.

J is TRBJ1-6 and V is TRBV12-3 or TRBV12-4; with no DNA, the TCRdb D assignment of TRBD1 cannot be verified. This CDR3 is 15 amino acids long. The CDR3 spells CASSFQTGLNSPLHF.

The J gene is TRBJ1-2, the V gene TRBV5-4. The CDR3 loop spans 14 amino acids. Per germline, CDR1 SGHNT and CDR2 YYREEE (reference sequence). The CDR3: CASSQALLDYGYTF.

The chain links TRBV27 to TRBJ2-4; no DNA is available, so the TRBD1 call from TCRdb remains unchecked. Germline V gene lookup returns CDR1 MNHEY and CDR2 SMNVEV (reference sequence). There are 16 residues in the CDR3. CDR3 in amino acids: CASAVSTGTGWNIQYF.

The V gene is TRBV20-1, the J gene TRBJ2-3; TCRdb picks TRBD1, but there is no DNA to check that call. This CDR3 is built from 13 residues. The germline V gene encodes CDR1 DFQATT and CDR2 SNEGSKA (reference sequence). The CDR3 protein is CSQNRVATDTQYF.

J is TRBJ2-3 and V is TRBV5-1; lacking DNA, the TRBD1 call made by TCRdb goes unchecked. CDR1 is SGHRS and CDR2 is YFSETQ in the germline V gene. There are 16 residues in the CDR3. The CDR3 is CASSLSVSGGTDTQYF.

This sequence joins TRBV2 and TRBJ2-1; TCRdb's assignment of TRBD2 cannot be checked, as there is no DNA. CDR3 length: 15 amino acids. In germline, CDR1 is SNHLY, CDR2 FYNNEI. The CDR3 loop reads CALQRLAGSFYEQFF.

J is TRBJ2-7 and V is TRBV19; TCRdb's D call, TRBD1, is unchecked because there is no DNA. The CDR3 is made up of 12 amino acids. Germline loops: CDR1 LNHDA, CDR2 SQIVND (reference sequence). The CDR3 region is CASSIGTYEQYF.

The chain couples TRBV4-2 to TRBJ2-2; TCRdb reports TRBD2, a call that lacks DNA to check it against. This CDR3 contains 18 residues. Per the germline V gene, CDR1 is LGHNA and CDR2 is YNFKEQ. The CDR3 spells CASSQVVAGGPLTGELFF.

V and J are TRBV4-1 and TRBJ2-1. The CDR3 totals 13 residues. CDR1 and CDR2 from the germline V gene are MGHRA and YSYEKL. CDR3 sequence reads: CASSQDWLNEQFF.

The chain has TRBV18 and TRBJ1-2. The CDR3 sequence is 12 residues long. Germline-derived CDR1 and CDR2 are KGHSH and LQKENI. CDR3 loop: CASSPVNYGYTF.

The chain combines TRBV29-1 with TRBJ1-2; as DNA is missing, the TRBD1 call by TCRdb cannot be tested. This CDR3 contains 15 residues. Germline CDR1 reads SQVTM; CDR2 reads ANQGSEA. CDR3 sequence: CSVEERDRGMLGYTF.

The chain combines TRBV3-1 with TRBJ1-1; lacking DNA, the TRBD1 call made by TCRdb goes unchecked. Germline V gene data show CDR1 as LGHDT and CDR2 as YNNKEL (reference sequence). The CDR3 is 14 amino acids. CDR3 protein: CASSQMDRGGGAFF.

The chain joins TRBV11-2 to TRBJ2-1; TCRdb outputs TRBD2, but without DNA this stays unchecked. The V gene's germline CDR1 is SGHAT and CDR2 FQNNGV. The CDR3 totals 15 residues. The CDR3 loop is CASSSGTSGIIQQFF.

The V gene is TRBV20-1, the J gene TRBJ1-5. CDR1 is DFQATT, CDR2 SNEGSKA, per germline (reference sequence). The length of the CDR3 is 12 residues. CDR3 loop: CSAKGQNQPQHF.

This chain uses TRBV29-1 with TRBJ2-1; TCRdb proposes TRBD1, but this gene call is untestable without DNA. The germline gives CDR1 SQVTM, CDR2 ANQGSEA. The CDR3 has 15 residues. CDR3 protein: CSVAAGQGIFNEQFF.

The CDR3 region is CASSGGNEAFF. The chain couples TRBV6-5 to TRBJ1-1; TCRdb indicates TRBD1, and absent DNA this call remains unverified. Germline CDR1 and CDR2: MNHEY and SVGAGI. This CDR3 comprises 11 residues.

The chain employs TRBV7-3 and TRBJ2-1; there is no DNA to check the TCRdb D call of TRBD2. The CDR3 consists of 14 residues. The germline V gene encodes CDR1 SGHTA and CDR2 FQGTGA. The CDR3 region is CASSDLAGVNEQFF.